Following are 21 T cell receptor beta chains from one sample sequenced in a study of cytomegalovirus exposure and HLA in healthy donors. PCR employed 60 Vbeta and 13 Jbeta primers. Clones were sequenced by immunoSEQ multiplex PCR, and TCRdb holds only the in-frame ones, with some missing. The data hold about 100,000 clones, with roughly 76% observed a single time. The sample was PBMCs. Receptor source: a man between 35 and 55 years old in good health and CMV-seronegative.

V is TRBV11-1 and J is TRBJ2-3, with a possible D match to TRBD2 (5 bases). Germline V gene sequence: CDR1 SGHAT, CDR2 FQDESV (reference sequence). The CDR3 covers 16 residues. The ends were cut back, 4 bases at V and 1 base at J, with 15 bases in the middle. CDR3 in DNA: TGTGCCAGCAGCTCGCGTCGTCCGAGGGGCACAGATACGCAGTATTTT. It encodes CASSSRRPRGTDTQYF.

This chain links TRBV27 with TRBJ2-1, with 12 bases that match TRBD2. Germline V gives CDR1 MNHEY, CDR2 SMNVEV (reference sequence). The V segment lost 5 bases and the J segment 10 bases; nucleotides outside the gene matches: 9. This CDR3 has 15 amino acids. The CDR3 region has the DNA TGTGCCAGCAGTAAGGGACTAGCGGGCCCCAGGGAGCAGTTCTTC. It specifies CASSKGLAGPREQFF.

Only a few counts were recorded for this clone. The V call is TRBV5-1, the J call TRBJ2-7, with a weak D call TRBD1 (5 bases). Trimming pared 5 bases from V and 4 bases from J, leaving 7 bases between. Looked up from germline, CDR1 is SGHRS and CDR2 is YFSETQ. The CDR3 extends over 11 amino acids. The CDR3 loop reads CASSPGYEQYF. The CDR3 bases are TGCGCCAGCAGTCCAGGGTACGAGCAGTACTTC. The variable domain in full, with the rest retrieved from reference TRBV5-1 and TRBJ2-7, is KAGVTQTPRYLIKTRGQQVTLSCSPISGHRSVSWYQQTPGQGLQFLFEYFSETQRNKGNFPGRFSGRQFSNSRSEMNVSTLELGDSALYLCASSPGYEQYFGPGTRLTVT.

The chain uses TRBV6-6 and TRBJ1-1; 9 bases align to TRBD1. The germline CDR1 and CDR2 sequences are MNHNY and SVGAGI (reference sequence). Trimming took 6 bases from V and 11 from J; bases not matched to a gene: 10. This CDR3 is built from 13 residues. The CDR3: CASRTAQGAGAFF. CDR3 DNA: TGTGCCAGCAGGACGGCACAGGGGGCTGGGGCTTTCTTT.

V and J are TRBV7-8 and TRBJ1-1; TRBD1 matches at 9 bases. V dropped 5 bases and J dropped 4; count of bases not matched to a gene: 5. The length of the CDR3 is 14 residues. Per the germline V gene, CDR1 is SGHVS and CDR2 is FQNEAQ. This chain's CDR3 is CASSPDRGVTEAFF. CDR3 DNA: TGTGCCAGCAGCCCGGACAGGGGAGTCACTGAAGCTTTCTTT.

The chain's CDR3 is CASIQQGYEQYF. CDR3 nucleotides: TGTGCCAGCATTCAACAGGGGTACGAGCAGTACTTC. The rearrangement links TRBV6-1 to TRBJ2-7, with TRBD1 identical over 7 bases. CDR1 and CDR2 (germline): MNHNS, SASEGT. This CDR3 contains 12 residues. Germline trimming cut 7 bases from V and 4 bases from J; bases unmatched to any gene: 4.

The chain combines TRBV7-2 with TRBJ2-5; D is unclear. The CDR3 is made up of 13 amino acids. Per germline, CDR1 SGHTA and CDR2 FQGNSA. The V gene lost 7 bases and the J gene lost 3 bases, with 12 bases spanning the gap. The CDR3 protein is CASTLPGKETQYF. The CDR3, as DNA: TGTGCCAGCACCCTCCCAGGAAAAGAGACCCAGTACTTC.

The genes are TRBV6-1 and TRBJ2-3; D gene ambiguous. CDR3 length equals 14 residues. V lost 6 bases, J lost 4 bases, and 14 bases lay in between. Germline V CDR1 and CDR2: MNHNS, SASEGT. The CDR3 coding sequence is TGTGCCAGCAGCGTGAAGCCCACCCCAGATACGCAGTATTTT. The encoded protein is CASSVKPTPDTQYF.

This clone was detected a few times. The rearrangement links TRBV19 to TRBJ1-4; tentatively, D is TRBD1 (5 bases). Trimming pared 6 bases from V and 8 bases from J, leaving 22 bases between. This CDR3 comprises 16 residues. CDR1 is LNHDA, CDR2 SQIVND, per germline (reference sequence). The CDR3, as DNA: TGTGCCAGTAGCAACCATGGGGGAGGACCAGGGGAAAAACTGTTTTTT. Translated: CASSNHGGGPGEKLFF.

The V gene is TRBV15, the J gene TRBJ2-2, with D maybe TRBD1 (6 bases). Per germline, CDR1 LNHNV and CDR2 YYDKDF (reference sequence). Trimming took off 1 base at V and 8 bases at J, with 26 bases between the two ends. CDR3 length: 19 amino acids. The CDR3 region has the DNA TGTGCCACCAGCAGAGTTAGAGGGCTCAAAACAGGGAATAGAGGGGAGCTGTTTTTT. Translation gives CATSRVRGLKTGNRGELFF.

CDR3 in amino acids: CSARSEETQYF. Here the CDR3 DNA reads TGCAGTGCTAGGAGCGAAGAGACCCAGTACTTC. The gene calls are TRBV20-1 and TRBJ2-5; D unresolved. V lost 3 bases, J lost 3 bases, and 5 bases lay in between. The CDR3 loop spans 11 amino acids. The germline V gene has CDR1 DFQATT and CDR2 SNEGSKA (reference sequence).

In this sample, this clone turned up once. The V call is TRBV29-1, the J call TRBJ1-2; 11 bases match TRBD1. The CDR3 totals 14 residues. The junction had 8 bases not matched to a gene; V was cut back by 7 bases and J by 4 bases. CDR1 and CDR2 (germline): SQVTM, ANQGSEA. The CDR3, as DNA: TGCAGCGCCACCGGGACAGGGGGATCCTATGGCTACACCTTC. It is translated as CSATGTGGSYGYTF.

The gene calls are TRBV19 and TRBJ2-5; 7 bases fit TRBD1. The CDR3 covers 15 residues. The germline gives CDR1 LNHDA, CDR2 SQIVND (reference sequence). V trimming: 6 bases; J trimming: 1 base; junction bases outside the gene matches: 8. This CDR3 is CASSLQGSFQETQYF. The CDR3 DNA is TGTGCCAGTAGCTTACAGGGGTCCTTCCAAGAGACCCAGTACTTC.

The chain recombines TRBV5-4 with TRBJ2-7, with 9 bases fitting TRBD2. The junction had 12 bases not matched to a gene; V was cut back by 3 bases and J by 5 bases. The CDR3 is 16 residues long. Germline CDR1 SGHNT, CDR2 YYREEE (reference sequence). CDR3 coding DNA: TGTGCCAGCAGCTCCGAGCCCGGACTAGCGAGGAACGAGCAGTACTTC. The encoded protein is CASSSEPGLARNEQYF. Supplemented by reference TRBV5-4 and TRBJ2-7, the full variable domain reads ETGVTQSPTHLIKTRGQQVTLRCSSQSGHNTVSWYQQALGQGPQFIFQYYREEENGRGNFPPRFSGLQFPNYSSELNVNALELDDSALYLCASSSEPGLARNEQYFGPGTRLTVT.

This clone occurred a few times. The J gene is TRBJ1-2, the V gene TRBV7-2, with a possible D match to TRBD1 (5 bases). This CDR3 is 15 amino acids long. Germline V gene sequence: CDR1 SGHTA, CDR2 FQGNSA. V lost 4 bases and J lost 0, with 12 bases in between. The CDR3 protein is CASSSSWGSNYGYTF. CDR3 DNA sequence: TGTGCCAGCAGCTCCAGCTGGGGCTCTAACTATGGCTACACCTTC.

Concerning this clone: At one end the junction does not follow the germline gene, possibly because of a read error. This sequence joins TRBV19 and TRBJ2-2, with D possibly TRBD2 on 5 matching bases. This CDR3 is 16 amino acids long. Germline values: CDR1 LNHDA, CDR2 SQIVND (reference sequence). The CDR3 region is CASSIGLADHTGEPFF. The CDR3 nucleotides read TGTGCCAGTAGTATCGGGTTAGCCGACCACACCGGGGAGCCGTTTTTT.

CDR3 bases: TGTGCCAGCAGCTCTTACCAGGGGGCGGCTAATGAAAAACTGTTTTTT. It translates to CASSSYQGAANEKLFF. The chain employs TRBV7-8 and TRBJ1-4; 8 bases line up with TRBD1. The germline gives CDR1 SGHVS, CDR2 FQNEAQ. V was clipped by 4 bases and J by 3 bases; unmatched bases: 7. The CDR3 extends over 16 amino acids.

This chain joins TRBV11-2 and TRBJ1-3, with D unclear. Trimming took off 4 bases at V and 0 bases at J, with 16 bases between the two ends. The length of the CDR3 is 17 residues. CDR1 SGHAT and CDR2 FQNNGV come from the germline V gene. CDR3 amino acids: CASSWTITGSSGNTIYF. The CDR3 nucleotides are TGTGCCAGCAGCTGGACTATAACGGGCAGCTCTGGAAACACCATATATTTT.

A single count supports this clone. The chain uses TRBV19 and TRBJ2-1, with 10 bases matching TRBD1. V dropped 2 bases and J dropped 0; count of bases not matched to a gene: 10. Germline CDR1 reads LNHDA; CDR2 reads SQIVND (reference sequence). The CDR3 consists of 19 residues. The CDR3 region is CASSITGTGVVSSYNEQFF. CDR3 sequence (DNA): TGTGCCAGTAGTATAACCGGGACAGGGGTAGTCAGCTCCTACAATGAGCAGTTCTTC.

V and J are TRBV6-5 and TRBJ1-2, with unresolved D. The CDR3 extends over 13 amino acids. V was clipped by 6 bases and J by 2 bases, with 10 bases between them. From germline, CDR1 is MNHEY and CDR2 SVGAGI. CDR3 DNA: TGTGCCAGCAGCAGGATAATGAACTATGGCTACACCTTC. As protein: CASSRIMNYGYTF.

The rearrangement uses TRBV27 and TRBJ1-1; D is possibly TRBD1 (5 bases). The CDR3 length is 15 residues. Trimming removed 5 bases from V and 10 bases from J, with 23 bases in between. Per the germline V gene, CDR1 is MNHEY and CDR2 is SMNVEV (reference sequence). The CDR3 bases are TGTGCCAGCAGTCTCTATACCCGGGGGGGGAGCAGAGCTTTCTTT. The encoded protein is CASSLYTRGGSRAFF.